This T cell receptor beta chain is drawn from a study of graft-versus-host responses after intestinal transplantation. Study-wide background: Uniformly, recipients were administered anti-thymocyte globulin induction with subsequent tacrolimus and steroids for two to three years. Points from the study as a whole: In recipient marrow, GvH clones were found, and some appeared first in ileum or blood.

Some clones are missing from TCRdb's copy, which holds only in-frame ones; the method was immunoSEQ multiplex PCR. The sample lists 100,000 to 120,000 clones, 80% to 95% occurring once. Remarks on this clone: Its antigen is not identified.

V lost 7 bases and J lost 7, with 23 bases in between. CDR1 is MNHNS, CDR2 SASEGT, per germline. The length of the CDR3 is 15 residues. The receptor's source is a human donor who received an intestinal transplant. The rearrangement joins TRBV6-1 to TRBJ2-7; no clear D gene. Material: unstimulated CD8+ T cells sorted from spleen or lymph node cells, obtained before intestinal transplant. The CDR3 DNA is TGTGCCAGCATCCACGTTGCCATGGCGGCGCGGGAGCAGTACTTC. Residues: CASIHVAMAAREQYF.